A selection of T cell receptor beta chains follows, all from one sample in a study of beta chain features in type 1 diabetes. The table came from immunoSEQ multiplex PCR; TCRdb's copy has only in-frame clones and leaves some out. The top ten hold around 2.1% of the sample, which has 150,000 to 190,000 clones, over 8.5% seen once. Input material: central memory CD4+ T cells from blood. The receptors come from a man aged 18 to 35 in good health. CDR3s include the opening cysteine and the closing phenylalanine or tryptophan. Fields, in order: clone size, J gene, V gene, D gene, CDR3 DNA, CDR3 protein. A D gene is named only where the DNA matches it firmly. The size entry is marked missing in some rows and otherwise reads once, few, many or a size class.

few TRBJ2-4 TRBV6-5 - TGTGCCAGCAGCGCCATTGGGTCCGCGGCAAACATTCAGTACTTC CASSAIGSAANIQYF
few TRBJ2-6 TRBV7-3 TRBD1 TGTGCCAGCAGCCCGGGACAGGTCGGGGCCAACGTCCTGACTTTC CASSPGQVGANVLTF
- TRBJ2-3 TRBV29-1 TRBD2 TGCAGCGTTGCGACTAGCGGGAGCACAGATACGCAGTATTTT CSVATSGSTDTQYF
- TRBJ2-5 TRBV4-2 TRBD2 TGTGCCAGCAGCCAAGGGCTAGCGGGGGTGGAGACCCAGTACTTC CASSQGLAGVETQYF
- TRBJ2-5 TRBV28 - TGTGCCAGCAGTGACAGCCAAGAGACCCAGTACTTC CASSDSQETQYF
- TRBJ2-7 TRBV2 - TGTGCCAGCAGCCCGACGGCAGGAGAGCAGTACTTC CASSPTAGEQYF
few TRBJ2-4 TRBV2 - TGTGCCAGCAAGACTTTATCGGGACACGGGTACTTC CASKTLSGHGYF
- TRBJ1-2 TRBV19 - TGTGCCAGTAGTCTCACAGGGCGCGATGGCTACACCTTC CASSLTGRDGYTF
few TRBJ1-5 TRBV2 - TGTGCCAGCAGGCAGACCTACCTGAATCAGCCCCAGCATTTT CASRQTYLNQPQHF
few TRBJ1-2 TRBV28 - TGTGCCAGCAGTCCCAGCTATGGCTACACCTTC CASSPSYGYTF
few TRBJ1-2 TRBV4-3 - TGCGCCAGCAGCCAAGAATTTGCACAGGGCAACTATGGCTACACCTTC CASSQEFAQGNYGYTF
- TRBJ2-3 TRBV4-3 TRBD2 TGCGCCAGCAGCCAAGATCTAGCGGGGGGTGCAGATACGCAGTATTTT CASSQDLAGGADTQYF
few TRBJ2-1 TRBV7-2 TRBD2 TGTGCCAGCAGCCCGGCTAGCGGGAACTACAATGAGCAGTTCTTC CASSPASGNYNEQFF
- TRBJ1-2 TRBV4-3 - TGCGCCAGCAGCCAATCAATCGTGGCAGGGCTCTATGGCTACACCTTC CASSQSIVAGLYGYTF
few TRBJ1-2 TRBV20-1 TRBD1 TGCAGTGGCGGGACAGCCTATGGCTACACCTTC CSGGTAYGYTF
- TRBJ2-1 TRBV5-4 TRBD2 TGTGCCAGCAGTTTGGGACTAGGTTTTACCTACAATGAGCAGTTCTTC CASSLGLGFTYNEQFF
- TRBJ1-1 TRBV28 - TGTGCCAGCAAGGACTGGAGTTTTTACGCTTTCTTT CASKDWSFYAFF
few TRBJ2-1 TRBV9 TRBD2 TGTGCCAGCAGCGTAAACGGGAGGGATTACAATGAGCAGTTCTTC CASSVNGRDYNEQFF
once TRBJ2-5 TRBV5-1 - TGCGCCAGCAGCTCCGGACAGTTTCAAGAGACCCAGTACTTC CASSSGQFQETQYF
few TRBJ2-1 TRBV28 TRBD2 TGTGCCAGCAGCCCAAGCGGGGGTCGCTACAATGAGCAGTTCTTC CASSPSGGRYNEQFF
many TRBJ2-5 TRBV4-3 - TGCGCCAGCAGCCAAGATCTTCGCGGGGTGGGGACCCAGTACTTC CASSQDLRGVGTQYF
- TRBJ2-5 TRBV30 TRBD2 TGTGCCTGGACCCCCCAGCGGGGGTCCGTATCGACCCAGTACTTC CAWTPQRGSVSTQYF
- TRBJ2-4 TRBV2 - TGTGCCAGCAGAACGCTAGCCAAAAACATTCAGTACTTC CASRTLAKNIQYF
- TRBJ2-3 TRBV14 TRBD2 TGTGCCAGCGCTAGCGGGAATCCGGGCCCAGATACGCAGTATTTT CASASGNPGPDTQYF
- TRBJ2-7 TRBV11-3 - TGTGCCAGCAGCTTTAATTCGGACAGCTACGAGCAGTACTTC CASSFNSDSYEQYF
few TRBJ2-7 TRBV4-3 TRBD1 TGCGCCAGCAGCCAGGCAAGGGACAGGCTATACGAGCAGTACTTC CASSQARDRLYEQYF
- TRBJ2-7 TRBV10-3 - TGTGCCATCAGTGATAAGGGAACAGGGAGCTACGAGCAGTACTTC CAISDKGTGSYEQYF